These 17 T cell receptor beta chains share one sample of origin, sequenced in a study of T-cell memory formation after mild COVID-19. TCRdb called the 5' RACE reads again in MiXCR, with one record for every CDR3 protein. The profile shows more than 350,000 distinct CDR3 sequences, about 15% of them singletons. The material sequenced was PBMCs or a T cell subset sorted from them (not recorded which). The source of these receptors is a man between 18 and 29 years old who had mild COVID-19 (a few samples of this study predate the infection). Cell type and time point are not known.

This chain uses TRBV15 with TRBJ2-1; tentatively, D is TRBD1 (6 bases). The CDR3 extends over 13 amino acids. Germline V gives CDR1 LNHNV, CDR2 YYDKDF (reference sequence). Trimming took 3 bases from V and 10 from J, leaving 13 bases between them. The CDR3 loop reads CATSSLQGWEQFF. CDR3 coding DNA: TGTGCCACCAGCAGTCTACAGGGATGGGAGCAGTTCTTC.

There are a few counts of this clonotype. This rearrangement joins TRBV6-5 to TRBJ1-5; 8 bases are a match to TRBD1. The CDR3 length is 15 residues. V lost 6 bases to trimming and J lost 3 bases; unmatched junction nucleotides: 7. The germline gives CDR1 MNHEY, CDR2 SVGAGI. The CDR3 sequence is CASRRTGMLNQPQHF. The CDR3 DNA is TGTGCCAGCAGACGGACAGGGATGCTCAATCAGCCCCAGCATTTT.

This clonotype was recorded a few times. CDR3 in DNA: TGTGCCAGCAGTGAAGCGGGACAGATGAGCTCCTATAATTCACCCCTCCACTTT. As protein: CASSEAGQMSSYNSPLHF. The genes are TRBV2 and TRBJ1-6, with 7 nucleotides matching TRBD1. The CDR3 has 18 amino acids. V dropped 0 bases and J dropped 0; count of bases not matched to a gene: 5. Germline V gene lookup returns CDR1 SNHLY and CDR2 FYNNEI.

The chain is built from TRBV5-1 and TRBJ1-2, with no clear D. The CDR3 consists of 15 residues. Looked up from germline, CDR1 is SGHRS and CDR2 is YFSETQ. V was trimmed by 4 bases and J by 0 bases, leaving 13 bases between them. The CDR3 sequence: CASSLVDEANYGYTF. The CDR3 bases are TGCGCCAGCAGCCTAGTCGACGAGGCTAACTATGGCTACACCTTC. Variable domain in full (rest from reference TRBV5-1 and TRBJ1-2): KAGVTQTPRYLIKTRGQQVTLSCSPISGHRSVSWYQQTPGQGLQFLFEYFSETQRNKGNFPGRFSGRQFSNSRSEMNVSTLELGDSALYLCASSLVDEANYGYTFGSGTRLTVV.

This clonotype was seen a few times. The CDR3 DNA follows: TGTGCCACCGGAGGGCTTAGCAATCAGCCCCAGCATTTT. Its protein is CATGGLSNQPQHF. This chain connects TRBV19 to TRBJ1-5; D remains ambiguous. This CDR3 spans 13 amino acids. Germline CDR1 reads LNHDA; CDR2 reads SQIVND (reference sequence). The V end was cut by 10 bases, the J end by 0 bases, with 10 bases between.

This clonotype occurred a few times. V usage is TRBV15 and J usage is TRBJ2-7, with a weak D call TRBD2 (5 bases). V was cut by 0 bases and J by 7 bases, with 10 bases left in between. Germline V gene sequence: CDR1 LNHNV, CDR2 YYDKDF (reference sequence). The CDR3 length is 13 residues. The CDR3 region is CATSRDSGGEQYV. The DNA for the CDR3 is TGTGCCACCAGCAGAGATTCGGGCGGGGAGCAGTACGTC.

Points on this clonotype: Germline is not matched at one junction end, which may reflect a read error. J is TRBJ2-4 and V is TRBV3-1; TRBD1 matches at 8 bases. CDR3 length: 13 amino acids. Germline CDR1 and CDR2: LGHDT and YNNKEL (reference sequence). CDR3 sequence reads: CASGRGREKIQYF. The DNA for the CDR3 is TGTGCCAGCGGCAGGGGGCGCGAAAAAATTCAGTACTTC.

V usage is TRBV5-1 and J usage is TRBJ1-5; maybe TRBD1 (6 bases). The CDR3 runs to 16 residues. Trimming took 0 bases from V and 2 from J, leaving 12 bases between them. Germline-derived CDR1 and CDR2 are SGHRS and YFSETQ. The CDR3 reads CASSLVGGLGNQPQHF. CDR3 DNA: TGCGCCAGCAGCTTGGTGGGGGGCCTTGGCAATCAGCCCCAGCATTTT.

This clonotype showed up just a few times. The chain couples TRBV3-1 to TRBJ2-7; 9 bases map to TRBD1. The V and J ends lost 5 bases and 1 base, in that order; junction bases with no gene match: 6. This CDR3 is 15 amino acids long. Germline V CDR1 and CDR2: LGHDT, YNNKEL (reference sequence). DNA for the CDR3: TGTGCCAGCAGCAGCCCGGGACAGGGTTCCTACGAGCAGTACTTC. It translates to CASSSPGQGSYEQYF.

The CDR3 region is CASSKGIGTSGVNEQFF. The CDR3 DNA is TGTGCCAGCAGCAAAGGGATCGGGACTAGCGGGGTCAATGAGCAGTTCTTC. V and J are TRBV21-1 and TRBJ2-1; no DNA check was done on the table's D call, TRBD2. TRBV21-1 constitutes a pseudogene. The CDR3 contains 17 residues.

There are a few counts of this clonotype. The J gene is TRBJ2-3, the V gene TRBV7-2; 9 bases map to TRBD2. Per the germline V gene, CDR1 is SGHTA and CDR2 is FQGNSA. The CDR3 is 17 residues long. The junction had 6 bases not matched to a gene; V was cut back by 0 bases and J by 2 bases. CDR3 residues: CASSLARTSADTDTQYF. The DNA for the CDR3 is TGTGCCAGCAGCTTAGCCAGGACTAGCGCTGACACAGATACGCAGTATTTT. The variable domain in full, with the rest retrieved from reference TRBV7-2 and TRBJ2-3, is GAGVSQSPSNKVTEKGKDVELRCDPISGHTALYWYRQSLGQGLEFLIYFQGNSAPDKSGLPSDRFSAERTGGSVSTLTIQRTQQEDSAVYLCASSLARTSADTDTQYFGPGTRLTVL.

This clonotype was counted only a few times. The rearrangement links TRBV3-1 to TRBJ2-7, with D possibly TRBD1 on 5 matching bases. The CDR3 spans 15 residues. The V end was cut by 4 bases, the J end by 2 bases, with 15 bases between. Germline CDR1 and CDR2: LGHDT and YNNKEL (reference sequence). The CDR3 DNA sequence: TGTGCCAGCAGCCCGAACGCAGGGATCGCCTACGAGCAGTACTTC. It specifies CASSPNAGIAYEQYF.

This clonotype has just a few counts. The V gene is TRBV7-2, the J gene TRBJ2-2; D may match TRBD1 or TRBD2 (5 bases each). CDR3 length: 13 amino acids. CDR1 and CDR2 (germline): SGHTA, FQGNSA. V shed 7 bases and J shed 6 bases, with 12 bases lying between them. In DNA, the CDR3 is TGTGCCAGCACCAACTGGGGGTCCGGGGAGCTGTTTTTT. Translation: CASTNWGSGELFF.

The chain has TRBV30 and TRBJ1-2; 8 positions agree with TRBD1. V was clipped by 4 bases and J by 6 bases; unmatched bases: 7. Germline-derived CDR1 and CDR2 are GTSNPN and SVGIG (reference sequence). The CDR3 runs 13 residues. In DNA, the CDR3 is TGTGCCTGGAACCAAGAGGACAGGGATGGCTACACCTTC. It encodes CAWNQEDRDGYTF.

This clonotype was observed at least ten times. The rearrangement links TRBV28 to TRBJ1-4; D call uncertain. Trimming took off 4 bases at V and 11 bases at J, with 11 bases between the two ends. CDR3 length: 12 amino acids. Germline V gene lookup returns CDR1 MDHEN and CDR2 SYDVKM. The CDR3 region has the DNA TGTGCCAGCAGTTCGTCACATCGGAAACTGTTTTTT. It yields the protein CASSSSHRKLFF.

This clonotype came up a few times. V gene TRBV10-3 combines with J gene TRBJ2-3, with 8 bases identical to TRBD1. Germline V lookup: CDR1 ENHRY, CDR2 SYGVKD. The CDR3 extends over 13 amino acids. The trim removed 6 bases at V and 4 bases at J, leaving 3 bases unmatched. CDR3 residues: CAISGQGADTQYF. In DNA, the CDR3 is TGTGCCATCAGCGGACAGGGCGCAGATACGCAGTATTTT.

This clonotype was found a few times. V and J are TRBV7-9 and TRBJ1-5; D is perhaps TRBD1 (5 bases). The CDR3 has 15 amino acids. CDR1 and CDR2 from the germline V gene are SEHNR and FQNEAQ (reference sequence). The ends were cut back, 5 bases at V and 6 bases at J, with 17 bases in the middle. CDR3 nucleotide sequence: TGTGCCAGCAGCGCTCCCGGGGCCGGCAGTCAGCCCCAGCATTTT. Protein: CASSAPGAGSQPQHF.